This paragraph reports one T cell receptor (beta chain). With 1 base removed from V and 4 bases from J, the gap between germline ends came to 12 bases. The CDR3 extends over 14 amino acids. Germline V CDR1 and CDR2: SGHRS, YFSETQ. TCRdb's copy holds only in-frame clones and misses some; the assay was immunoSEQ multiplex PCR. The sample yields about 62,000 clones, 85% to 90% seen once. The data derive from a study of blood T cell repertoires in COVID-19. On the study more broadly: The samples span acute and convalescent COVID-19 from the United States, Italy and Spain.

This rearrangement joins TRBV5-1 to TRBJ2-7; D possibly corresponds to TRBD2 (6 bases). Input material: peripheral blood. The source is a woman in her sixties with COVID-19, enrolled during active disease. The DNA of the CDR3 is TGCGCCAGCAGCTTGTCCGGGAGTTATTACGAGCAGTACTTC. This sequence encodes CASSLSGSYYEQYF.